The 8 T cell receptor beta chains presented below share a single source sample, sequenced in a study of OX40 agonist ivuxolimab in advanced cancers. The assay was immunoSEQ multiplex PCR, and TCRdb's table has in-frame clones only and misses some. The table shows about 100,000 clones, with less than 95% occurring only once. The material sequenced was CD4+ or CD8+ T cells sorted from blood, taken in a trial of the OX40 agonist ivuxolimab. The receptors were gathered from an adult with an advanced solid tumor such as melanoma, head and neck, liver or kidney cancer.

This chain joins TRBV13 and TRBJ1-2; a weak D match, TRBD1 (5 bases). CDR1 is PRHDT and CDR2 is FYEKMQ in the germline V gene (reference sequence). Trimming pared 2 bases from V and 2 bases from J, leaving 12 bases between. The length of the CDR3 is 15 residues. CDR3 bases: TGTGCCAGCAGCTTACTCAGGGATCACAACTATGGCTACACCTTC. Amino acids: CASSLLRDHNYGYTF.

The chain recombines TRBV7-9 with TRBJ2-7; maybe TRBD1 (6 bases). Germline lookup yields CDR1 SEHNR and CDR2 FQNEAQ (reference sequence). The CDR3 runs to 12 residues. Trimming took off 5 bases at V and 4 bases at J, with 9 bases between the two ends. CDR3 sequence: CASSRTDYEQYF. CDR3 in DNA: TGTGCCAGCAGCCGGACAGATTACGAGCAGTACTTC.

The table lists this clone with a count of one. The chain employs TRBV27 and TRBJ2-1; 8 bases are shared with TRBD2. The CDR3 extends over 16 amino acids. V lost 8 bases to trimming and J lost 9 bases; unmatched junction nucleotides: 18. Germline CDR1 MNHEY, CDR2 SMNVEV (reference sequence). CDR3 residues: CASLLSGTRGTIEQFF. CDR3 DNA: TGTGCCAGCTTACTTTCCGGGACTAGGGGCACCATTGAGCAGTTCTTC.

As regards this clone: Other DNA sequences in this specimen translate into the identical CDR3. The chain combines TRBV19 with TRBJ2-5; D ambiguous. The germline V and J ends were trimmed by 3 bases and 5 bases, with 4 bases remaining between them. This CDR3 is built from 11 residues. Germline V gives CDR1 LNHDA, CDR2 SQIVND (reference sequence). The CDR3 is CASSIRETQYF. CDR3 DNA sequence: TGTGCCAGTAGTATCCGGGAGACCCAGTACTTC.

The chain links TRBV18 to TRBJ2-5; 9 nucleotides line up with TRBD2. V gave up 2 bases and J gave up 5 bases; unmatched junction bases: 0. CDR1 and CDR2 from the germline V gene are KGHSH and LQKENI. The CDR3 has 13 residues. CDR3 protein: CASSPTSGETQYF. As DNA, the CDR3 is TGTGCCAGCTCACCAACTAGCGGGGAGACCCAGTACTTC.

The chain links TRBV10-1 to TRBJ2-1, with 8 positions matching TRBD2. CDR3 length: 16 amino acids. The germline CDR1 and CDR2 sequences are WNHNN and SYGVQD (reference sequence). V was pared by 3 bases and J by 0 bases, with 4 bases of the junction left unmatched. The CDR3 DNA is TGCGCCAGCAGTGAAACTAGCGGAAGCTCCTACAATGAGCAGTTCTTC. Encoded protein: CASSETSGSSYNEQFF.

The V gene is TRBV19, the J gene TRBJ2-1, with D tentatively TRBD1 (5 bases). The V end lost 3 bases, the J end lost 8 bases, and 11 bases lay between the germline ends. Germline CDR1 LNHDA, CDR2 SQIVND (reference sequence). The CDR3 has 13 residues. As DNA, the CDR3 is TGTGCCAGTAGTATTATTCAGGGCTATGAGCAGTTCTTC. It is translated as CASSIIQGYEQFF.

V gene TRBV27 combines with J gene TRBJ1-1; unclear D gene. CDR1 is MNHEY, CDR2 SMNVEV, per germline (reference sequence). V was trimmed by 5 bases and J by 4 bases, leaving 17 bases between them. The CDR3 length is 15 residues. Here the CDR3 DNA reads TGTGCCAGCAGTCCCCAAGTGTTGAAAGTCACTGAAGCTTTCTTT. Translation: CASSPQVLKVTEAFF.